One and the same sample provided the 7 T cell receptor beta chains below, sequenced in a study of beta chain features in type 1 diabetes. The isolated RNA, all of it, was reverse transcribed, so expressed TCRB transcripts were what got sequenced. TCRdb keeps only in-frame clones here, not all; method: immunoSEQ multiplex PCR. The repertoire has some 44,000 clones, about 51% of them found once; the top ten carry around 2.1%. The source material was Tregs from blood. The receptor source for this set is a woman under 30 in good health.

The gene calls are TRBV5-1 and TRBJ2-7; 10 bases map to TRBD2. V was pared by 5 bases and J by 4 bases, with 6 bases of the junction left unmatched. CDR3 length: 14 amino acids. CDR1 is SGHRS, CDR2 YFSETQ, per germline. The CDR3 region has the DNA TGCGCCAGCAGGTCTAGCGGGAGCCGATACGAGCAGTACTTC. Protein sequence: CASRSSGSRYEQYF.

A few counts support this clone. The gene calls are TRBV7-2 and TRBJ2-7; 8 bases align to TRBD2. The CDR3 length is 14 residues. CDR1 is SGHTA and CDR2 is FQGNSA in the germline V gene. V lost 4 bases to trimming and J lost 7 bases; unmatched junction nucleotides: 9. The CDR3 DNA follows: TGTGCCAGCAGCTCTAGGGGGGCTAGCGGGGAGCAGTACTTC. It codes for CASSSRGASGEQYF.

The table lists this clone with a few counts. V usage is TRBV19 and J usage is TRBJ2-7; TRBD1 matches 8 bases. There are 14 residues in the CDR3. From germline, CDR1 is LNHDA and CDR2 SQIVND (reference sequence). Trimming at V came to 5 bases and at J to 1 base, leaving 4 bases not matched to a gene. CDR3: CASSVDRASYEQYF. The CDR3 DNA reads TGTGCCAGTAGTGTGGACAGGGCTTCCTACGAGCAGTACTTC.

The chain combines TRBV30 with TRBJ2-2, with TRBD2 matching over 9 bases. This CDR3 spans 14 amino acids. V dropped 1 base and J dropped 5; count of bases not matched to a gene: 2. CDR1 and CDR2 from the germline V gene are GTSNPN and SVGIG (reference sequence). The chain's CDR3 is CAWSGTSDTGELFF. The CDR3 bases are TGTGCCTGGAGTGGGACTAGCGATACCGGGGAGCTGTTTTTT.

This chain links TRBV2 with TRBJ2-1, with 8 nucleotides matching TRBD1. Per the germline V gene, CDR1 is SNHLY and CDR2 is FYNNEI. The CDR3 is made up of 12 amino acids. V lost 5 bases and J lost 15; bases outside the gene matches: 9. The CDR3 DNA follows: TGTGCCAGCAGTCAAGACAGGGGATGGGTGTTCTTC. This codes for CASSQDRGWVFF.

CDR3: CAWSRQDRVGTEAFF. DNA for the CDR3: TGTGCCTGGAGTCGACAGGACAGGGTTGGGACTGAAGCTTTCTTT. This chain joins TRBV30 and TRBJ1-1; 8 bases are shared with TRBD1. Germline V gene data show CDR1 as GTSNPN and CDR2 as SVGIG (reference sequence). After removal of 2 bases from V and 5 bases from J, the junction contained 10 bases not matched to a gene. The CDR3 is 15 amino acids.

This clone showed up just a few times. Here the CDR3 reads CASTIIPGLAGEEQFF. The DNA for the CDR3 is TGCGCCAGCACCATCATTCCGGGACTAGCGGGGGAGGAGCAGTTCTTC. V and J are TRBV5-1 and TRBJ2-1; 14 positions agree with TRBD2. This CDR3 is 16 amino acids long. Germline loops: CDR1 SGHRS, CDR2 YFSETQ. V trimming: 6 bases; J trimming: 10 bases; junction bases outside the gene matches: 12.